This TCR beta chain appears in the sequencing data of a study of T-cell reconstitution after alpha-beta-depleted transplantation in children. CDR1 and CDR2 (germline): KGHDR, SFDVKD. Trimming shortened V by 0 bases and J by 0 bases, and 15 bases separated the two germline ends. CDR3 length equals 18 residues. TCRbeta library construction was performed incorporating unique molecular identifiers. Each CDR3 protein gets one entry after TCRdb re-called the PCR reads with MiXCR. The sample yields about 640,000 distinct CDR3 sequences, 15% to 20% seen once. Specimen: PBMCs from the stem cell graft donor, collected from the stem cell graft. The TCR sequence derives from a human donor who donated a stem cell graft to a child with acute myeloid leukemia. The chain carries TRBV24-1 and TRBJ2-3, with D possibly being TRBD1 or TRBD2 (5 bases each). In DNA, the CDR3 is TGTGCCACCAGTGATTTGATACGAGGGGAAACGAGCACAGATACGCAGTATTTT. This encodes CATSDLIRGETSTDTQYF.